This paragraph reports one TCR beta chain. V gave up 0 bases and J gave up 1 base; unmatched junction bases: 3. Germline V gene lookup returns CDR1 MNHEY and CDR2 SVGAGI. The CDR3 is 16 amino acids. Clones were sequenced by immunoSEQ multiplex PCR, and TCRdb holds only the in-frame ones, with some missing. The sample includes about 660,000 clones, more than 70% of them seen just once. The sample originates from a study of shared T cell receptors in the human thymus. A further study also used this sample, focusing on human thymus T cells. From that report: Thymus tissue was removed during corrective cardiac surgery. There were highly overlapping thymic repertoires among unrelated individuals, as related research reported.

Material for sequencing was thymocytes. The clonotype originates from a boy less than two years old with a congenital heart defect. This chain uses TRBV6-5 with TRBJ2-5, with 9 bases aligning to TRBD2. Written as DNA, the CDR3 is TGTGCCAGCAGTTACTCTAGCGGGGGAAGCCAAGAGACCCAGTACTTC. Its protein is CASSYSSGGSQETQYF.